The clone carrying this T cell receptor (beta chain) was recorded once. These data are taken from a study of blood T cell repertoires in COVID-19. Study information: Specimens from acute and convalescent COVID-19 originated in the United States, Italy and Spain.

As handled by the study authors: Reference gene primer amplification yielded estimated nucleated cell counts. The data were produced by immunoSEQ multiplex PCR, yet TCRdb's version contains in-frame clones alone and is incomplete. That table supplies the V and J calls and clone size; D and trimming were determined from the DNA. The table has around 50,000 clones, approximately 80% seen once. Seattle's cohort entered during active infection and was followed longitudinally. Trimming at V came to 8 bases and at J to 3 bases, leaving 10 bases not matched to a gene. The CDR3 has 14 amino acids. Germline values: CDR1 SGHTA, CDR2 FQGNSA.

The chain is built from TRBV7-2 and TRBJ2-7; 7 nucleotides align to TRBD1. The sequencing input was peripheral blood. This TCR derives from a man older than 75 with COVID-19, enrolled during active disease. CDR3 in DNA: TGTGCCAGCTCCCAGGGGACAGTCTACTACGAGCAGTACTTC. Encoded protein: CASSQGTVYYEQYF. Together with reference TRBV7-2 and TRBJ2-7, the CDR3 gives the full variable domain: GAGVSQSPSNKVTEKGKDVELRCDPISGHTALYWYRQSLGQGLEFLIYFQGNSAPDKSGLPSDRFSAERTGGSVSTLTIQRTQQEDSAVYLCASSQGTVYYEQYFGPGTRLTVT.